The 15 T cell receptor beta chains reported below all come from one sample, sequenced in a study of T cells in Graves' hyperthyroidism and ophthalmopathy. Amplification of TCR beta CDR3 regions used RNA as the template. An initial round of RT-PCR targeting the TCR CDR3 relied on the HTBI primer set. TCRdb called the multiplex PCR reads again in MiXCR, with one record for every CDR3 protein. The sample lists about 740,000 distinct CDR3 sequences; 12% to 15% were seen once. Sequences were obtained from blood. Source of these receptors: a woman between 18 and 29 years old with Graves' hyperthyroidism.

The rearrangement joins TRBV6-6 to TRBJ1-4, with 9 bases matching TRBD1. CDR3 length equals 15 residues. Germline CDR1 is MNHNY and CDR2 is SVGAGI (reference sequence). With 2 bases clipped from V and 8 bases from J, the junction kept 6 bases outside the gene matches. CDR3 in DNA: TGTGCCAGCAGTTACATACAGGGGGCGGAAGAAAAACTGTTTTTT. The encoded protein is CASSYIQGAEEKLFF.

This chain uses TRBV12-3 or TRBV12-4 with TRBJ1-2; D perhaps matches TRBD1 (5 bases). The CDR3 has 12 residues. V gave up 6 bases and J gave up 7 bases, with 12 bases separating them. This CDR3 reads CASRTAGRGYTF. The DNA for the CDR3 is TGTGCCAGCAGAACGGCGGGACGTGGCTACACCTTC.

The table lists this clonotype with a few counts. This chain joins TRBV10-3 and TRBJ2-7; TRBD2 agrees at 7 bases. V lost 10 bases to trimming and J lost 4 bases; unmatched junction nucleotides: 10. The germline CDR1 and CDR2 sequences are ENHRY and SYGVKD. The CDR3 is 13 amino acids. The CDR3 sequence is CATGLVGTYEQYF. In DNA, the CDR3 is TGTGCCACCGGACTAGTGGGAACTTACGAGCAGTACTTC.

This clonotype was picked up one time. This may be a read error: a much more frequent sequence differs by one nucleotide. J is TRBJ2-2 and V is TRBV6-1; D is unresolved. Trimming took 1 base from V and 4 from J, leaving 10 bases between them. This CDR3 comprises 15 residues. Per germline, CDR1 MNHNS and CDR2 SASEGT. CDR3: CASSEEGIATGELFF. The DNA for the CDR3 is TGTGCCAGCAGTGAAGAGGGAATAGCCACCGGGGAGCTGTTTTTT.

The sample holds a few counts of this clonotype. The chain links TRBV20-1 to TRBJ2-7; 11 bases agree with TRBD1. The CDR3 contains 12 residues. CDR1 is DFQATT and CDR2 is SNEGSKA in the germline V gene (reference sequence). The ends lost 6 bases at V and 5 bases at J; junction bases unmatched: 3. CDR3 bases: TGCAGTGCCTGGGACAGGGGGGACGAGCAGTACTTC. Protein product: CSAWDRGDEQYF.

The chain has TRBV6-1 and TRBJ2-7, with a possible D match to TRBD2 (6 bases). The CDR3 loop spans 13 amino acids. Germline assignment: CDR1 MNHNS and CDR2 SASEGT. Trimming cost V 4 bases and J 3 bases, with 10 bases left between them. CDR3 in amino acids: CASSVEGGYEQYF. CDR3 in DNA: TGTGCCAGCAGTGTGGAGGGCGGCTACGAGCAGTACTTC.

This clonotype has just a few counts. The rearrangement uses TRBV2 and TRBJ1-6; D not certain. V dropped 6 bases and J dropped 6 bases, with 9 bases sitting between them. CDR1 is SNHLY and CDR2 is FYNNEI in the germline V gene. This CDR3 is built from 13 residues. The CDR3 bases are TGTGCCAGCAGCGGACGAAGTAATTCACCCCTCCACTTT. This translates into CASSGRSNSPLHF. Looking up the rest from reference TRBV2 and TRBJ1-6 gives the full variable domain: EPEVTQTPSHQVTQMGQEVILRCVPISNHLYFYWYRQILGQKVEFLVSFYNNEISEKSEIFDDQFSVERPDGSNFTLKIRSTKLEDSAMYFCASSGRSNSPLHFGNGTRLTVT.

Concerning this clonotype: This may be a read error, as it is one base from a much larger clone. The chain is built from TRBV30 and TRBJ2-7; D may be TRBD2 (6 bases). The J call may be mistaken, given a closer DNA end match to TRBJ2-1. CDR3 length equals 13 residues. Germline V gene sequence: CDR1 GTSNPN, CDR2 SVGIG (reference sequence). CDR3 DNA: TGTGCCTGGAGTGTGGGGAGGACCTACGAGCAGTTCTTC. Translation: CAWSVGRTYEQFF.

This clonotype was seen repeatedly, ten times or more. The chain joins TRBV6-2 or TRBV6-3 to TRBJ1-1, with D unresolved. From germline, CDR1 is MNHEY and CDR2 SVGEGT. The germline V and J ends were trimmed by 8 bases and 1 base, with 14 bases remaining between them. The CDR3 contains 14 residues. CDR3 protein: CASCLRVGNTEAFF. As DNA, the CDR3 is TGTGCCAGCTGCCTGCGGGTTGGGAACACTGAAGCTTTCTTT.

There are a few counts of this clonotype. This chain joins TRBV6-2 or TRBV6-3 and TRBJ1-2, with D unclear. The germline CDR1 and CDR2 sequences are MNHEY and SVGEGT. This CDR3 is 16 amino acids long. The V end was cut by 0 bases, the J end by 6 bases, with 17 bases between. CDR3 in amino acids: CASSYSIIGQDHGYTF. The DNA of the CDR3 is TGTGCCAGCAGTTACTCGATTATCGGTCAGGATCATGGCTACACCTTC.

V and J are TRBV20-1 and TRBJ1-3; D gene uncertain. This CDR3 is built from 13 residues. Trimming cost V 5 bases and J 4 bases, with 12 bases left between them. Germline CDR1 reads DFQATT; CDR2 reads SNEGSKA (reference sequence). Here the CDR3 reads CSARRVNGNTIYF. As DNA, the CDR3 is TGCAGTGCTCGCCGGGTCAACGGAAACACCATATATTTT.

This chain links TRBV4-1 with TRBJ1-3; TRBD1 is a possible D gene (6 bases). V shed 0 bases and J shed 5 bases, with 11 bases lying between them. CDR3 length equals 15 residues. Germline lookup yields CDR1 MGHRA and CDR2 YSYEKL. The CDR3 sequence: CASSQEGQSRNTIYF. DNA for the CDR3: TGCGCCAGCAGCCAAGAAGGACAGTCCCGAAACACCATATATTTT.

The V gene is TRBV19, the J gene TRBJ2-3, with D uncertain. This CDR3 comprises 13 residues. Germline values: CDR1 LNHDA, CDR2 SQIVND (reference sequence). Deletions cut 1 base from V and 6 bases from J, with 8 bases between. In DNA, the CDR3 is TGTGCCAGTAGTATAGCCCACTCGGATACGCAGTATTTT. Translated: CASSIAHSDTQYF.

The CDR3 is CSVARQGTNYGYTF. The CDR3 region has the DNA TGCAGTGTGGCGAGACAGGGAACTAACTATGGCTACACCTTC. The genes are TRBV20-1 and TRBJ1-2, with 7 bases fitting TRBD1. V dropped 7 bases and J dropped 0; count of bases not matched to a gene: 8. The V gene's germline CDR1 is DFQATT and CDR2 SNEGSKA (reference sequence). The CDR3 consists of 14 residues.

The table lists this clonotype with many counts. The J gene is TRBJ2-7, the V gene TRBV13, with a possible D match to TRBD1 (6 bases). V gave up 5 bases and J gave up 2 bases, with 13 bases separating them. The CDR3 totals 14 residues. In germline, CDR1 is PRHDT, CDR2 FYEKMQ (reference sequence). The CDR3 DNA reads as TGTGCCAGCAGCGACCTACAGGGCCCCTACGAGCAGTACTTC. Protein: CASSDLQGPYEQYF. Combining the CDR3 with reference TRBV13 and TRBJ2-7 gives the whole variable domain AAGVIQSPRHLIKEKRETATLKCYPIPRHDTVYWYQQGPGQDPQFLISFYEKMQSDKGSIPDRFSAQQFSDYHSELNMSSLELGDSALYFCASSDLQGPYEQYFGPGTRLTVT.